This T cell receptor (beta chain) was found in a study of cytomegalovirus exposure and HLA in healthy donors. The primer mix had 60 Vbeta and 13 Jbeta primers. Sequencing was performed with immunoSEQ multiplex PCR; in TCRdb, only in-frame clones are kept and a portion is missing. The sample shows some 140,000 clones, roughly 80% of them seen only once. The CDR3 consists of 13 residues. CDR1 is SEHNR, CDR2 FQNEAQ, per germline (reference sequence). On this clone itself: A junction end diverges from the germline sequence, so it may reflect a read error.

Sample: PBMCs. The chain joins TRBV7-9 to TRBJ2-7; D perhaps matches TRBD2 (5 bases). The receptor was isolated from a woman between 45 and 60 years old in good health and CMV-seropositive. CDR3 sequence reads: CASNLRPGMEQYF. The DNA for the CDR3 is TGTGCCAGCAACTTACGACCCGGGATGGAGCAGTACTTC.